A single sample is the source of the 23 T cell receptor beta chains below, sequenced in a study of cytomegalovirus exposure and HLA in healthy donors. This PCR relied on a set of 60 Vbeta primers and 13 Jbeta primers. Profiled with immunoSEQ multiplex PCR; TCRdb holds only in-frame clones, not every one. Altogether tens of thousands of clones are present, 53% being singletons, with the ten largest covering less than 7%. The sample comprised PBMCs. These receptors were taken from a woman aged 40 to 50 in good health and CMV-seropositive.

The gene calls are TRBV9 and TRBJ2-3; weak D call: TRBD2 (6 bases). This CDR3 has 15 residues. Trimming took off 0 bases at V and 6 bases at J, with 14 bases between the two ends. The germline CDR1 and CDR2 sequences are SGDLS and YYNGEE. The CDR3 DNA is TGTGCCAGCAGCGTAGATAGCGGCAGTACGGATACGCAGTATTTT. It yields the protein CASSVDSGSTDTQYF.

The chain couples TRBV7-2 to TRBJ1-2; D is perhaps TRBD1 (6 bases). The V gene lost 1 base and the J gene lost 7 bases, with 16 bases spanning the gap. CDR1 is SGHTA and CDR2 is FQGNSA in the germline V gene. This CDR3 is 15 amino acids long. DNA for the CDR3: TGTGCCAGCAGCTTAGTGGCCAGGGGTTTCCCTGGCTACACCTTC. Translated: CASSLVARGFPGYTF.

Here the CDR3 reads CASSFGPRQETQYF. The CDR3 DNA reads TGTGCCAGCAGCTTTGGACCCCGACAGGAGACCCAGTACTTC. This chain links TRBV5-6 with TRBJ2-5; tentative D call: TRBD1 (5 bases). The V gene's germline CDR1 is SGHDT and CDR2 YYEEEE. The CDR3 contains 14 residues. Trimming removed 2 bases from V and 5 bases from J, with 13 bases in between.

This clone has only one observation. The chain carries TRBV30 and TRBJ2-1; D gene uncertain. Germline V gene data show CDR1 as GTSNPN and CDR2 as SVGIG (reference sequence). V was cut by 0 bases and J by 7 bases, with 10 bases left in between. The CDR3 is 13 amino acids. CDR3 region: CAWSVKQPNEQFF. CDR3 in DNA: TGTGCCTGGAGTGTAAAACAGCCAAATGAGCAGTTCTTC.

V is TRBV7-8 and J is TRBJ1-5; D unclear. V was trimmed by 3 bases and J by 7 bases, leaving 10 bases between them. CDR3 length: 13 amino acids. From germline, CDR1 is SGHVS and CDR2 FQNEAQ. In DNA form, the CDR3 reads TGTGCCAGCAGCTTTGGGCCCCAACAGCCCCAGCATTTT. It encodes CASSFGPQQPQHF.

In this sample, this clone turned up a few times. The V and J genes are TRBV4-2 and TRBJ2-1; TRBD1 agrees at 9 bases. Germline CDR1 LGHNA, CDR2 YNFKEQ. With V trimmed by 1 base and J by 0 bases, 7 bases remained unmatched. CDR3 length: 18 residues. CDR3 sequence reads: CASSQGGPGQGSYNEQFF. The DNA for the CDR3 is TGTGCCAGCAGCCAAGGAGGACCGGGACAGGGCTCCTACAATGAGCAGTTCTTC.

This clone was found once. The rearrangement uses TRBV5-1 and TRBJ1-1; the D is unclear. The CDR3 has 14 residues. Germline lookup yields CDR1 SGHRS and CDR2 YFSETQ. The V end lost 4 bases, the J end lost 4 bases, and 14 bases lay between the germline ends. For the CDR3, the DNA is TGCGCCAGCAGCACTGGGTCGGGAACCACTGAAGCTTTCTTT. Encoded protein: CASSTGSGTTEAFF. The full variable domain, completed using reference TRBV5-1 and TRBJ1-1, is KAGVTQTPRYLIKTRGQQVTLSCSPISGHRSVSWYQQTPGQGLQFLFEYFSETQRNKGNFPGRFSGRQFSNSRSEMNVSTLELGDSALYLCASSTGSGTTEAFFGQGTRLTVV.

V gene TRBV21-1 combines with J gene TRBJ1-1; TRBD1, the D gene given by the table, was not confirmed from the DNA. TRBV21-1 is flagged as a pseudogene. This CDR3 is 18 amino acids long. The CDR3 protein is CASRSGPVGTGLSTEAFF. CDR3 sequence (DNA): TGTGCCAGCAGATCGGGGCCTGTCGGGACAGGGCTTTCCACTGAAGCTTTCTTT.

This clone was seen only once. The chain has TRBV7-2 and TRBJ2-3, with 11 bases that match TRBD2. Losses at the gene ends were 5 bases for V and 0 bases for J; bases not matched to a gene: 4. The CDR3 covers 16 residues. CDR1 and CDR2 from the germline V gene are SGHTA and FQGNSA. The CDR3, as DNA: TGTGCCAGCAGCCCGAGACTAGCGGGGAGCACAGATACGCAGTATTTT. Protein product: CASSPRLAGSTDTQYF.

In this sample, this clone turned up a few times. The chain has TRBV6-1 and TRBJ1-6; the D is unclear. The CDR3 is made up of 15 amino acids. Looked up from germline, CDR1 is MNHNS and CDR2 is SASEGT. Trimming removed 1 base at V and 10 bases at J, with 14 bases between. This CDR3 is CASSEGWWEGSPLHF. The CDR3 DNA is TGTGCCAGCAGTGAAGGGTGGTGGGAGGGCTCACCCCTCCACTTT.

This clone is labeled medium-sized (0.01 to 0.1%). This sequence joins TRBV6-5 and TRBJ2-7, with 9 bases identical to TRBD1. The trim removed 4 bases at V and 6 bases at J, leaving 7 bases unmatched. This CDR3 spans 14 amino acids. Germline-derived CDR1 and CDR2 are MNHEY and SVGAGI. DNA for the CDR3: TGTGCCAGCAGTTCCGGACAGGGGCCACGCGAGCAGTACTTC. This codes for CASSSGQGPREQYF.

The chain employs TRBV5-1 and TRBJ2-2; a possible D gene is TRBD2 (5 bases). This CDR3 contains 13 residues. The germline gives CDR1 SGHRS, CDR2 YFSETQ. Deletions cut 3 bases from V and 6 bases from J, with 9 bases between. CDR3 sequence: CASSSEGPGELFF. The CDR3 bases are TGCGCCAGCAGCTCCGAGGGTCCCGGGGAGCTGTTTTTT.

Only a few counts were recorded for this clone. The rearrangement uses TRBV27 and TRBJ2-3; weak D call: TRBD1 (5 bases). V lost 3 bases to trimming and J lost 2 bases, with 6 bases between them. Germline V gives CDR1 MNHEY, CDR2 SMNVEV (reference sequence). CDR3 size: 13 residues. The CDR3 coding sequence is TGTGCCAGCAGTTTTGGGGCCACAGATACGCAGTATTTT. It translates to CASSFGATDTQYF.

This clone was observed a few times. The chain combines TRBV30 with TRBJ2-3; D gene ambiguous. V lost 3 bases and J lost 2, with 9 bases in between. Germline V gene data show CDR1 as GTSNPN and CDR2 as SVGIG (reference sequence). The CDR3 consists of 13 residues. CDR3: CAWSHSATDTQYF. DNA of the CDR3: TGTGCCTGGAGCCATAGTGCCACAGATACGCAGTATTTT.

This chain joins TRBV11-1 and TRBJ2-7; a weak D match, TRBD1 (5 bases). The germline CDR1 and CDR2 sequences are SGHAT and FQDESV (reference sequence). This CDR3 comprises 16 residues. Between the trimmed V and J ends, which lost 1 base and 1 base, there was a span of 14 bases. The CDR3 protein is CASSLGDLDSSYEQYF. In DNA, the CDR3 is TGTGCCAGCAGCTTAGGTGATTTAGACAGTTCCTACGAGCAGTACTTC.

This clone turned up a few times. This chain uses TRBV18 with TRBJ1-1; 8 bases are shared with TRBD1. The V and J ends lost 6 bases and 11 bases, in that order; junction bases with no gene match: 11. Germline lookup yields CDR1 KGHSH and CDR2 LQKENI. There are 13 residues in the CDR3. The DNA for the CDR3 is TGTGCCAGCTCGGACCGGGACAGGAGTTGGGCTTTCTTT. Its protein product is CASSDRDRSWAFF.

V gene TRBV4-2 combines with J gene TRBJ1-1, with TRBD1 as a possible D gene (5 bases). The V and J ends lost 11 bases and 1 base respectively, with 20 bases between them. This CDR3 is 15 amino acids long. Germline CDR1 reads LGHNA; CDR2 reads YNFKEQ. In DNA, the CDR3 is TGTGCCTCGGAACAAGGTCCGGGGGGGAACACTGAAGCTTTCTTT. Its protein product is CASEQGPGGNTEAFF.

This chain joins TRBV19 and TRBJ2-1; 14 positions agree with TRBD2. Germline V lookup: CDR1 LNHDA, CDR2 SQIVND (reference sequence). The V gene end was trimmed by 5 bases and the J gene end by 9 bases; junction bases not matched to a gene: 9. This CDR3 region has 16 residues. CDR3: CASSAAGTSGGFEQFF. The CDR3 region has the DNA TGTGCCAGTAGTGCCGCCGGGACTAGCGGGGGCTTTGAGCAGTTCTTC.

A few counts support this clone. The chain is built from TRBV30 and TRBJ1-2, with D unclear. The V end lost 2 bases, the J end lost 0 bases, and 4 bases lay between the germline ends. This CDR3 has 12 amino acids. Germline CDR1 and CDR2: GTSNPN and SVGIG (reference sequence). CDR3 sequence (DNA): TGTGCCTGGAGTCGAGCTAACTATGGCTACACCTTC. As protein: CAWSRANYGYTF.

This clone was seen just once. This chain links TRBV4-1 with TRBJ2-1, with D possibly TRBD2 on 6 matching bases. CDR3 length: 14 amino acids. With 4 bases removed from V and 4 bases from J, the gap between germline ends came to 11 bases. Germline CDR1 and CDR2: MGHRA and YSYEKL. The CDR3 loop reads CASSLMAGYNEQFF. CDR3 coding DNA: TGCGCCAGCAGCCTAATGGCGGGGTACAATGAGCAGTTCTTC.

The J gene is TRBJ2-1, the V gene TRBV6-1; D possibly corresponds to TRBD1 (5 bases). The CDR3 has 15 amino acids. Trimming pared 4 bases from V and 5 bases from J, leaving 15 bases between. Germline V CDR1 and CDR2: MNHNS, SASEGT. The CDR3 is CASSARGAEDNEQFF. In DNA form, the CDR3 reads TGTGCCAGCAGTGCTAGGGGCGCAGAGGACAATGAGCAGTTCTTC.

The rearrangement links TRBV7-6 to TRBJ1-2; 8 nucleotides agree with TRBD1. CDR1 is SGHVS and CDR2 is FNYEAQ in the germline V gene. The V gene end was trimmed by 5 bases and the J gene end by 4 bases; junction bases not matched to a gene: 9. This CDR3 has 15 amino acids. CDR3 DNA sequence: TGTGCCAGCAGCCCGATCGGGACAGGCGGCTATGGCTACACCTTC. Translating gives CASSPIGTGGYGYTF.

The chain is built from TRBV7-9 and TRBJ2-7; 7 nucleotides line up with TRBD1. This CDR3 has 16 amino acids. With 5 bases clipped from V and 0 bases from J, the junction kept 10 bases outside the gene matches. Germline values: CDR1 SEHNR, CDR2 FQNEAQ (reference sequence). CDR3 bases: TGTGCCAGCAGCGTCAGACAGGGTCTGTCCTCCTACGAGCAGTACTTC. Its translation is CASSVRQGLSSYEQYF.